Following are 15 T cell receptor beta chains from one sample sequenced in a study of CD8+CD57+ T cells in acquired aplastic anemia. For sequencing, patients were chosen who had shown expansion of CD8+CD57+ cells by flow cytometry. TCR beta VDJ and CDR3 profiles were obtained from a genomic DNA template. TCRdb independently ran MiXCR on the reads; one entry per CDR3 protein. The table lists about 180,000 distinct CDR3 sequences, roughly 65% of them singletons. Source material: sorted CD4+, CD8+, or CD8+CD57+ T cells (not recorded which) from PBMCs. These receptors all stem from a human donor with aplastic anemia.

This chain joins TRBV15 and TRBJ2-7; perhaps TRBD1 as D (6 bases). This CDR3 is 14 amino acids long. Germline V gene sequence: CDR1 LNHNV, CDR2 YYDKDF (reference sequence). V was clipped by 3 bases and J by 3 bases, with 12 bases between them. CDR3 DNA sequence: TGTGCCACCAGCAGCGCAGGGACATACTACGAGCAGTACTTC. Residues: CATSSAGTYYEQYF.

The genes are TRBV7-9 and TRBJ2-7; tentatively, D is TRBD1 (5 bases). The V and J ends lost 11 bases and 1 base respectively, with 9 bases between them. CDR3 length equals 11 residues. Germline assignment: CDR1 SEHNR and CDR2 FQNEAQ (reference sequence). The CDR3, as DNA: TGTGCCTCACAGGAATCCTACGAGCAGTACTTC. Translation: CASQESYEQYF.

The chain recombines TRBV2 with TRBJ1-2; D possibly corresponds to TRBD1 (5 bases). The CDR3 sequence is 13 residues long. Deletions cut 7 bases from V and 6 bases from J, with 15 bases between. From germline, CDR1 is SNHLY and CDR2 FYNNEI. The CDR3 here is CASMEQGNNGYTF. As DNA, the CDR3 is TGTGCCAGCATGGAGCAGGGCAACAATGGCTACACCTTC.

Notes on this clonotype: The junction departs from germline at one end; a sequencing error may be responsible. The CDR3 is CASSLNSETEYF. In DNA form, the CDR3 reads TGTGCCAGCAGCTTAAATTCAGAGACCGAGTACTTC. The chain couples TRBV7-8 to TRBJ2-5; D not resolved. The V gene's germline CDR1 is SGHVS and CDR2 FQNEAQ. The CDR3 consists of 12 residues. The entire variable domain, with the rest obtained from reference TRBV7-8 and TRBJ2-5, is as follows: GAGVSQSPRYKVAKRGQDVALRCDPISGHVSLFWYQQALGQGPEFLTYFQNEAQLDKSGLPSDRFFAERPEGSVSTLKIQRTQQEDSAVYLCASSLNSETEYFGPGTRLLVL.

The chain recombines TRBV5-1 with TRBJ1-2, with a tentative D call TRBD1 (6 bases). The ends were cut back, 4 bases at V and 1 base at J, with 20 bases in the middle. Germline V lookup: CDR1 SGHRS, CDR2 YFSETQ. This CDR3 has 17 amino acids. CDR3 sequence (DNA): TGCGCCAGCAGCCCTCGGACAGTAACCCTTGTTAACTATGGCTACACCTTC. Amino acids: CASSPRTVTLVNYGYTF.

The rearrangement uses TRBV7-9 and TRBJ2-2; no definite D call. Trimming took 4 bases from V and 2 from J, leaving 5 bases between them. CDR1 SEHNR and CDR2 FQNEAQ come from the germline V gene (reference sequence). This CDR3 is built from 13 residues. Here the CDR3 reads CASSSTNTGELFF. CDR3 coding DNA: TGTGCCAGCAGCTCCACTAACACCGGGGAGCTGTTTTTT.

The chain has TRBV10-3 and TRBJ2-3; 8 bases are shared with TRBD2. CDR3 length equals 15 residues. J gave up 11 bases and V 2 bases, and 12 bases lay outside the gene matches. CDR1 is ENHRY, CDR2 SYGVKD, per germline. CDR3 DNA sequence: TGTGCCATCAGTGAGGCATCGGGGGGGGACAATGAGCAGTATTTT. It codes for CAISEASGGDNEQYF.

Regarding this clonotype: No conserved phenylalanine or tryptophan ends this CDR3, so it is likely a read error. In DNA, the CDR3 is TGTGCCAGCAGAACTAGCGGCGTTTACGAGCAGTACTCC. This codes for CASRTSGVYEQYS. The genes are TRBV2 and TRBJ2-7; 8 positions agree with TRBD2. Germline assignment: CDR1 SNHLY and CDR2 FYNNEI. Trimming removed 6 bases from V and 4 bases from J; junction bases left unmatched: 5. The CDR3 runs 13 residues.

The chain joins TRBV10-3 to TRBJ2-2; TRBD1 might be the D (5 bases). CDR3 length equals 13 residues. V lost 5 bases and J 4 bases, leaving 8 bases between the germline ends. CDR1 and CDR2 from the germline V gene are ENHRY and SYGVKD. The CDR3 loop reads CAISKGLTGELFF. DNA of the CDR3: TGTGCCATCAGTAAGGGGCTCACCGGGGAGCTGTTTTTT.

This clonotype turned up a few times. V gene TRBV5-1 combines with J gene TRBJ2-7; 9 bases match TRBD2. Germline CDR1 SGHRS, CDR2 YFSETQ. Losses at the gene ends were 4 bases for V and 1 base for J; bases not matched to a gene: 9. CDR3 length: 16 residues. The chain's CDR3 is CASSTTTSGPSYEQYF. CDR3 in DNA: TGCGCCAGCAGCACCACAACTAGCGGGCCGTCCTACGAGCAGTACTTC.

This rearrangement joins TRBV9 to TRBJ2-1, with a possible D match to TRBD2 (5 bases). Germline values: CDR1 SGDLS, CDR2 YYNGEE. The CDR3 is 16 residues long. Trimming removed 0 bases at V and 2 bases at J, with 12 bases between. The CDR3 here is CASSVVMASPYNEQFF. The CDR3 DNA sequence: TGTGCCAGCAGCGTAGTAATGGCTAGCCCCTACAATGAGCAGTTCTTC.

The CDR3 DNA is TGCAGCGTTACCCCGTGGACAGGTTTCGATGAGGAGACCCAGTACTTC. Translating it yields CSVTPWTGFDEETQYF. This rearrangement joins TRBV29-1 to TRBJ2-5; 7 positions match TRBD1. Germline V gene lookup returns CDR1 SQVTM and CDR2 ANQGSEA. This CDR3 comprises 16 residues. V lost 5 bases, J lost 5 bases, and 17 bases stayed unmatched.

There are many counts of this clonotype. The DNA of the CDR3 is TGTGCCAGCAGCCCAAAGGCGAGCTCCTATAATTCACCCCTCCACTTT. Translation gives CASSPKASSYNSPLHF. This rearrangement joins TRBV9 to TRBJ1-6; D call uncertain. Looked up from germline, CDR1 is SGDLS and CDR2 is YYNGEE. Trimming pared 4 bases from V and 0 bases from J, leaving 11 bases between. The CDR3 sequence is 16 residues long.

The genes are TRBV9 and TRBJ2-3; D may be TRBD1 or TRBD2 (6 bases each). Per the germline V gene, CDR1 is SGDLS and CDR2 is YYNGEE. This CDR3 contains 16 residues. V was shortened by 4 bases and J by 0 bases, with 15 bases between the two germline ends. This CDR3 reads CASSPSGGPSTDTQYF. The CDR3 nucleotides read TGTGCCAGCAGCCCTAGTGGGGGGCCTAGCACAGATACGCAGTATTTT.

To note about this clonotype: A much larger clonotype is one base distant, so this may be a read error. This chain links TRBV7-9 with TRBJ2-1; D is ambiguous. Germline V gives CDR1 SEHNR, CDR2 FQNEAQ (reference sequence). V dropped 6 bases and J dropped 10 bases, with 19 bases sitting between them. The CDR3 has 14 residues. The CDR3 DNA sequence: TGTGCCAGCAGTTTTTCCCGGGCCCTGAACGAGCAGTTCTTC. Its protein product is CASSFSRALNEQFF.